This T cell receptor beta chain is drawn from a study of blood T cells in healthy people across ages. Then a second PCR, running roughly 7 to 11 cycles, was carried out with a sample-barcoded 5' primer and a J-beta primer mix. TCRdb called the 5' RACE reads again in MiXCR, with one record for every CDR3 protein. Of roughly 1,500,000 distinct CDR3 sequences listed, roughly 32% are singletons. On this clonotype: This may be a read error, as it is one base from a much larger clone.

The CDR3 contains 13 residues. Per germline, CDR1 DFQATT and CDR2 SNEGSKA (reference sequence). Specimen: blood. The chain is built from TRBV20-1 and TRBJ2-5; D not certain. This TCR was sampled from a woman aged 30 to 39 in good health. CDR3: CGARHSATGTQYF. Here the CDR3 DNA reads TGCGGTGCTAGACACAGCGCAACCGGGACCCAGTACTTC.